The subject of this entry is one T cell receptor (beta chain). This sample is drawn from a study of blood T cell repertoires in COVID-19. Study at large: PBMCs, B-cell-depleted T cells, or T cells were the source of the cDNA or gDNA that made up the material.

In the authors' workflow: Using reference gene primer amplification, nucleated cell counts were estimated. Here immunoSEQ multiplex PCR was the method, and the copy in TCRdb shows in-frame clones only, minus some. For V, J and clone size, that table is used; D and trimming come from the DNA. The sample lists over 350,000 clones, 86% occurring once. Source material: peripheral blood. This clonotype was obtained from a woman in her thirties with active or convalescent COVID-19.

The CDR3 nucleotides read TGTGCCAGTAGTCCCTCTTCGGGGGGCCTATTGCCTGGAAACACCATATATTTT. It translates to CASSPSSGGLLPGNTIYF. This rearrangement joins TRBV19 to TRBJ1-3, with D possibly TRBD1 on 6 matching bases. The V end lost 5 bases, the J end lost 2 bases, and 22 bases lay between the germline ends. CDR3 length equals 18 residues. CDR1 is LNHDA and CDR2 is SQIVND in the germline V gene (reference sequence).